The rows below give T cell receptor beta chains drawn from one sample of a study of shared clonotypes between healthy human individuals. Some clones are missing from TCRdb's copy, which holds only in-frame ones; the method was immunoSEQ multiplex PCR. The profile shows approximately 2,200,000 clones, 93% of them singletons. The source material was naive CD8+ T cells from PBMCs. Receptor source: a man between 18 and 29 years old in good health. Some clones in this sample may be carry-over from other donors' samples. Each CDR3 is given with its conserved first and last residue. D genes are given only for firm matches. Rows may omit the clone size; those that give it use once, few, many or a size class.

TRBJ2-7 - - TRBV21-1 CASHGRDWGYEQYF TGTGCCAGCCACGGAAGGGATTGGGGTTACGAGCAGTACTTC
TRBJ1-4 - - TRBV6-5 CASAATGGEKLFF TGTGCCAGCGCGGCGACCGGAGGGGAAAAACTGTTTTTT
TRBJ2-1 - - TRBV27 CASSPKGSYNEQFF TGTGCCAGCAGCCCCAAGGGCTCCTACAATGAGCAGTTCTTC
TRBJ1-2 - - TRBV7-9 CASSSYTANYGYTF TGTGCCAGCAGCTCGTACACAGCTAACTATGGCTACACCTTC
TRBJ2-4 - - TRBV28 CASSRLYTGRGVIQYF TGTGCCAGCAGCCGCCTATACACCGGGCGTGGTGTCATTCAGTACTTC
TRBJ2-2 - TRBD2 TRBV6-4 CASSDEPLAENTGELFF TGTGCCAGCAGTGACGAGCCACTAGCGGAGAACACCGGGGAGCTGTTTTTT
TRBJ2-1 - TRBD1 TRBV29-1 CSVEGTGPRNEQFF TGCAGCGTTGAGGGGACAGGGCCGCGCAATGAGCAGTTCTTC
TRBJ1-2 - - TRBV11-2 CASSLAVNYGYTF TGTGCCAGCAGCTTAGCTGTCAACTATGGCTACACCTTC
TRBJ2-1 - - TRBV28 CASSLSLEGSTYNEQFF TGTGCCAGCAGTCTGTCATTAGAGGGGTCGACCTACAATGAGCAGTTCTTC
TRBJ2-2 - - TRBV13 CASSFGGGGGELFF TGTGCCAGCAGCTTCGGTGGGGGTGGCGGGGAGCTGTTTTTT
TRBJ2-1 once TRBD1 TRBV2 CASSEGQGVAYNEQFF TGTGCCAGCAGTGAAGGGCAGGGGGTCGCCTACAATGAGCAGTTCTTC
TRBJ2-5 - - TRBV10-2 CASSESRPLETQYF TGCGCCAGCAGTGAGTCTAGGCCGTTGGAGACCCAGTACTTC
TRBJ1-1 - - TRBV5-4 CASSSFPAGGQGDTEAFF TGTGCCAGCAGCTCCTTCCCTGCGGGGGGGCAAGGGGACACTGAAGCTTTCTTT
TRBJ2-2 - - TRBV5-4 CASSLEGRNTGELFF TGTGCCAGCAGCTTGGAAGGGAGGAACACCGGGGAGCTGTTTTTT
TRBJ2-1 once - TRBV10-3 CAISEAGRNEQFF TGTGCCATCAGTGAGGCGGGGCGGAATGAGCAGTTCTTC
TRBJ2-2 - - TRBV9 CASSVEGQWHGELFF TGTGCCAGCAGCGTAGAAGGGCAGTGGCACGGGGAGCTGTTTTTT